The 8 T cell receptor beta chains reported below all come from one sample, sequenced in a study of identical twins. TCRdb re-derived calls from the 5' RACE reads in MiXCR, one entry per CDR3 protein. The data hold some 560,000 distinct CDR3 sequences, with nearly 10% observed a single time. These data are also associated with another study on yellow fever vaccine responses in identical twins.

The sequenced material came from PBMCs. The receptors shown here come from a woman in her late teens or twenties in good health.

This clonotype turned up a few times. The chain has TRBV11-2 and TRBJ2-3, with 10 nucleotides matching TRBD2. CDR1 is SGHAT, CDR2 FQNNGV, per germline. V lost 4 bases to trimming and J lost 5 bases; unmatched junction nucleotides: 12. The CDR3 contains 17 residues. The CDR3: CASSSSHIAGGGDTQYF. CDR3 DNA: TGTGCCAGCAGCTCATCCCATATAGCGGGAGGTGGAGATACGCAGTATTTT.

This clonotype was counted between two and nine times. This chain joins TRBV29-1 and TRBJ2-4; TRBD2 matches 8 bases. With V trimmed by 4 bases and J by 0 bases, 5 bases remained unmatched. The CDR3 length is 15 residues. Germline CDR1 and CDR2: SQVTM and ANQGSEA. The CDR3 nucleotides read TGCAGCGTTGCGAGCGGGGGATTAGCCAAAAACATTCAGTACTTC. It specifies CSVASGGLAKNIQYF.

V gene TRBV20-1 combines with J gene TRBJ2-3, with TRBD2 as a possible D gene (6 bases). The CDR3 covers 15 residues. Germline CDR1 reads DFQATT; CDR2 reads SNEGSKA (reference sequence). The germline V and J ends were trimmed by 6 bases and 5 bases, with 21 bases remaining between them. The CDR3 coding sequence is TGCAGTGCCCTTAGGTATAGCGGTTCGGGAGATACGCAGTATTTT. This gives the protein CSALRYSGSGDTQYF.

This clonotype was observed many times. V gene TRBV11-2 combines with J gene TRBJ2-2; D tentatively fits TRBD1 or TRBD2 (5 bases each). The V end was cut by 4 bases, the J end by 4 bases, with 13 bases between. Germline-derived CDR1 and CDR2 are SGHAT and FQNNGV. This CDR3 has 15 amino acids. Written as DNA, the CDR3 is TGTGCCAGCAGCTCCGGGACCAGGACCACCGGGGAGCTGTTTTTT. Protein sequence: CASSSGTRTTGELFF.

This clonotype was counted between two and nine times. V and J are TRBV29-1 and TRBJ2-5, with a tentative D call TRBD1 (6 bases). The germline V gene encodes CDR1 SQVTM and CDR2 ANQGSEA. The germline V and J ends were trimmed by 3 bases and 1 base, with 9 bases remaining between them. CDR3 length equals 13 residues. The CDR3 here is CSVETGFQETQYF. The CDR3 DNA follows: TGCAGCGTTGAGACAGGTTTCCAAGAGACCCAGTACTTC. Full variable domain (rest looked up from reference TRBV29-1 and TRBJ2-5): SAVISQKPSRDICQRGTSLTIQCQVDSQVTMMFWYRQQPGQSLTLIATANQGSEATYESGFVIDKFPISRPNLTFSTLTVSNMSPEDSSIYLCSVETGFQETQYFGPGTRLLVL.

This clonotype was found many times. The CDR3 region is CASSQSSSGSHEQFF. The DNA of the CDR3 is TGTGCCAGCAGCCAGTCGTCTAGCGGGAGTCATGAGCAGTTCTTC. The genes are TRBV3-1 and TRBJ2-1; 10 bases map to TRBD2. There are 15 residues in the CDR3. V shed 3 bases, J shed 8 bases, and the junction held 7 bases outside the gene matches. Germline V gene sequence: CDR1 LGHDT, CDR2 YNNKEL (reference sequence).

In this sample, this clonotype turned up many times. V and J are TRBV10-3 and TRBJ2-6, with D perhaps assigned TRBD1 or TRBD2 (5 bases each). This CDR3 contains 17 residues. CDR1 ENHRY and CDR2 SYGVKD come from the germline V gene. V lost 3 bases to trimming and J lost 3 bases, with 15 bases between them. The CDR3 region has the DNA TGTGCCATCAGTGAAGGGACGGGCCATTATGGGGCCAACGTCCTGACTTTC. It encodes CAISEGTGHYGANVLTF.

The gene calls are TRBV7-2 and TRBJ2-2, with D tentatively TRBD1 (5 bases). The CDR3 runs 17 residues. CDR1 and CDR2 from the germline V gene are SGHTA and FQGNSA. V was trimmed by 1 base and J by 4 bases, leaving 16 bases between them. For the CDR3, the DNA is TGTGCCAGCAGCTTAGAAATGATGGCAGGGCGCACCGGGGAGCTGTTTTTT. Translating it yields CASSLEMMAGRTGELFF.